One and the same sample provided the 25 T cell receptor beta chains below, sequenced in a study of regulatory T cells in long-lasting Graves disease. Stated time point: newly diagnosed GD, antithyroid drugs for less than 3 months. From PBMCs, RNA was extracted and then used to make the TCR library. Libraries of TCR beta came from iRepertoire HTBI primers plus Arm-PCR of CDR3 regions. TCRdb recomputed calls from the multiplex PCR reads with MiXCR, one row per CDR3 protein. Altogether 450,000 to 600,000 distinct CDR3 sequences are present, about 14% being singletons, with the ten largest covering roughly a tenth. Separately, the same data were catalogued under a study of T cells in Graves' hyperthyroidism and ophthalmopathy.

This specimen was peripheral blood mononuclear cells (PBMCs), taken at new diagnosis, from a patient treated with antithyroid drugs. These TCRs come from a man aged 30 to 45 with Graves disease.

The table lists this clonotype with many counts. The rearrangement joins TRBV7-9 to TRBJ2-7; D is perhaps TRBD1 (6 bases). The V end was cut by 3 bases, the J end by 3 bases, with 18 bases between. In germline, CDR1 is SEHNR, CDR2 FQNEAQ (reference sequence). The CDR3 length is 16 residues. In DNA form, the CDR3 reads TGTGCCAGCAGCTTTCAAGGGGGAGCAGCTTACTACGAGCAGTACTTC. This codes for CASSFQGGAAYYEQYF.

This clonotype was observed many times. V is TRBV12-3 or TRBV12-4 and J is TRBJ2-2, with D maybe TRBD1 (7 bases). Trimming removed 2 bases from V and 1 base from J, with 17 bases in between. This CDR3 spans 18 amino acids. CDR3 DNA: TGTGCCAGCAGTTTATCCCGCAGGGGGGTAGGGAACACCGGGGAGCTGTTTTTT. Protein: CASSLSRRGVGNTGELFF.

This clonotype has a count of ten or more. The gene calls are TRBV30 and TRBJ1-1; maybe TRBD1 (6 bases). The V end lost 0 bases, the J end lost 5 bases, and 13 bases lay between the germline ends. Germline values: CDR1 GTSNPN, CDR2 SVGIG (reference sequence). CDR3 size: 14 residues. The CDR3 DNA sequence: TGTGCCTGGAGTGTACTCGGGGGCAGGACTGAAGCTTTCTTT. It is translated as CAWSVLGGRTEAFF.

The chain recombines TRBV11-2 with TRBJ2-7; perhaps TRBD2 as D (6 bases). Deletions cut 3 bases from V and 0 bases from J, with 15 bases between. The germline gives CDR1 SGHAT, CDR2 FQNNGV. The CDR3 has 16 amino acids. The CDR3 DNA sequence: TGTGCCAGCAGCTTTACTACGGGAGAGAGCTCCTACGAGCAGTACTTC. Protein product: CASSFTTGESSYEQYF.

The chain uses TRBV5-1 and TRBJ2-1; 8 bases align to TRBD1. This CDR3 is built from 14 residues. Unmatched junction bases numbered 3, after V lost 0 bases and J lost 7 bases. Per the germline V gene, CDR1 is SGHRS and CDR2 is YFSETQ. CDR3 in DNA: TGCGCCAGCAGCTTGGACAGGGGGTGGAATGAGCAGTTCTTC. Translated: CASSLDRGWNEQFF.

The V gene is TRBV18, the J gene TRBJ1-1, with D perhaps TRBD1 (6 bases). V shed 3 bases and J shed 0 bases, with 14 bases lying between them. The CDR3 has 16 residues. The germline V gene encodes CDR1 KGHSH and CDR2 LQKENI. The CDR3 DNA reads TGTGCCAGCTCACCGCAGACAGGACTCATGAACACTGAAGCTTTCTTT. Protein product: CASSPQTGLMNTEAFF.

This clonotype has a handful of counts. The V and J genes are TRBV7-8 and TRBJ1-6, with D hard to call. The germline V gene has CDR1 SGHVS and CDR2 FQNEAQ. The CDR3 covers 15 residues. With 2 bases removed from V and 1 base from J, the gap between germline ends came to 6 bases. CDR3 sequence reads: CASSLQASYNSPLHF. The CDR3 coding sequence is TGTGCCAGCAGCTTACAGGCTTCCTATAATTCACCCCTCCACTTT.

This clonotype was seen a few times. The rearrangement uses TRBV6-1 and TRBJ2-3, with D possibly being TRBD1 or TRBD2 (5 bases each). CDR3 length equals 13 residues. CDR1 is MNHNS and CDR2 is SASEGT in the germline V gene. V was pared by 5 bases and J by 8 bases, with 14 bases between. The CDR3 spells CASSTRELATQYF. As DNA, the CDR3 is TGTGCCAGCAGTACCAGGGAGTTGGCTACGCAGTATTTT.

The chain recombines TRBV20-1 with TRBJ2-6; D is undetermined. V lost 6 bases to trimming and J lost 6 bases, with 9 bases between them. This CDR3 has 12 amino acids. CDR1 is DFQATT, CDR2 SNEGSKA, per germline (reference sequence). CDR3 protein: CSAVWEANVLTF. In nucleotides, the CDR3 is TGCAGTGCGGTCTGGGAGGCCAACGTCCTGACTTTC.

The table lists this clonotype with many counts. As DNA, the CDR3 is TGTGCCAGCGGGATCAGCTCCTACGAGCAGTACTTC. Amino acid sequence: CASGISSYEQYF. The chain is built from TRBV14 and TRBJ2-7; D unclear. This CDR3 is 12 amino acids long. The V end lost 8 bases, the J end lost 0 bases, and 8 bases lay between the germline ends. CDR1 and CDR2 (germline): SGHDN, FVKESK.

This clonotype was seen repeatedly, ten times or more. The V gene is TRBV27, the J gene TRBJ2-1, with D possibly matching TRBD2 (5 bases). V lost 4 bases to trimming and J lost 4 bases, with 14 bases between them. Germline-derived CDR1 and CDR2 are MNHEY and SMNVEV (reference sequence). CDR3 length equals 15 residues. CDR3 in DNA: TGTGCCAGCAGTTCCTTACAACTAGGGTACAATGAGCAGTTCTTC. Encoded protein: CASSSLQLGYNEQFF.

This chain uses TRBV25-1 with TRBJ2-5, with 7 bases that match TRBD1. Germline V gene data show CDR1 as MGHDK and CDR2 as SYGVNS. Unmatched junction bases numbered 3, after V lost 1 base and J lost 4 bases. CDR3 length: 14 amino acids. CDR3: CASSESAGGETQYF. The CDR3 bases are TGTGCCAGCAGTGAATCTGCAGGGGGAGAGACCCAGTACTTC.

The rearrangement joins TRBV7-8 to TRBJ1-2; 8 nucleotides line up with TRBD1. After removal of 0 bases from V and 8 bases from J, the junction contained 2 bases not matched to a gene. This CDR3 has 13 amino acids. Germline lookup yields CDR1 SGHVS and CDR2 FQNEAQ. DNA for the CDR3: TGTGCCAGCAGCTTAGCAGGACAGGGCGGCTACACCTTC. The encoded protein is CASSLAGQGGYTF.

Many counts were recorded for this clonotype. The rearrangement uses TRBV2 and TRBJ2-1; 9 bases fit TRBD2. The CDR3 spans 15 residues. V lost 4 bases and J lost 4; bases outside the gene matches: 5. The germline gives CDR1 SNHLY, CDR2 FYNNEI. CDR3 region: CASSVSSGDYNEQFF. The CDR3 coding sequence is TGTGCCAGCAGTGTCTCTAGCGGGGATTACAATGAGCAGTTCTTC. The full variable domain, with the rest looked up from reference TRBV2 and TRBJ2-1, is EPEVTQTPSHQVTQMGQEVILRCVPISNHLYFYWYRQILGQKVEFLVSFYNNEISEKSEIFDDQFSVERPDGSNFTLKIRSTKLEDSAMYFCASSVSSGDYNEQFFGPGTRLTVL.

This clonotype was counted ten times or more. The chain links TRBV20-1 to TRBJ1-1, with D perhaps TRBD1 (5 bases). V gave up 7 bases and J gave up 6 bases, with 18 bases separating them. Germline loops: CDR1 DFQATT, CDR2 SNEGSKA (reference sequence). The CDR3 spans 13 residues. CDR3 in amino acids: CSVEGPEASEAFF. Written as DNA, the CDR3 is TGCAGTGTTGAGGGGCCGGAGGCGTCTGAAGCTTTCTTT.

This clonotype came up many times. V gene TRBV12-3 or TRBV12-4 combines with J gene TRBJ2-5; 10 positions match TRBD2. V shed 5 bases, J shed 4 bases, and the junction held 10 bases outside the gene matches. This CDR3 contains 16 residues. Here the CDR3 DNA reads TGTGCCAGCAGTCCGCGAGCGGGAGGGATAATAGAGACCCAGTACTTC. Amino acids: CASSPRAGGIIETQYF.

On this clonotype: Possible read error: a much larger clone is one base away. The CDR3 coding sequence is TGTGCCAGCAGGACCAGCGGGGCCTACAATGAGCAGTACTTC. Encoded protein: CASRTSGAYNEQYF. The V and J genes are TRBV6-1 and TRBJ2-7; TRBD2 agrees at 7 bases. Germline CDR1 and CDR2: MNHNS and SASEGT. The CDR3 loop spans 14 amino acids. The ends lost 6 bases at V and 7 bases at J; junction bases unmatched: 12.

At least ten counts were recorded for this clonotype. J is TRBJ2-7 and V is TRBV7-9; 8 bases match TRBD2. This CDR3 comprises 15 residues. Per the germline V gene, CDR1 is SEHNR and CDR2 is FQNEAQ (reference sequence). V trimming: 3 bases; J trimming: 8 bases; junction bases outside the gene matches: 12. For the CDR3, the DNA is TGTGCCAGCAGCTTTTCCAGCGGGGGCCGGGGGAAGCAGTACTTC. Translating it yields CASSFSSGGRGKQYF. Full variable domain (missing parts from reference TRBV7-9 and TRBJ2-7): DTGVSQNPRHKITKRGQNVTFRCDPISEHNRLYWYRQTLGQGPEFLTYFQNEAQLEKSRLLSDRFSAERPKGSFSTLEIQRTEQGDSAMYLCASSFSSGGRGKQYFGPGTRLTVT.

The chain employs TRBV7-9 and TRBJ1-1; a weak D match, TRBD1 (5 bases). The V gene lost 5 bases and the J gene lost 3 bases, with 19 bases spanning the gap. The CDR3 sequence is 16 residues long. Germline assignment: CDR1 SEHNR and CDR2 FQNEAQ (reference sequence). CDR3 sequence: CASSPMGSGGYTEAFF. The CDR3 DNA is TGTGCCAGCAGCCCCATGGGAAGTGGGGGGTACACTGAAGCTTTCTTT.

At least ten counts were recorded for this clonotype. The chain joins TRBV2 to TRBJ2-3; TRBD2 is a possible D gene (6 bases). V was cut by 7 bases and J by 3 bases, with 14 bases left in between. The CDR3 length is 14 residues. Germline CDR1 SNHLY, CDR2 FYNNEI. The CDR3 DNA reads TGTGCCAGCACCCGGGAGAGTGGGACAGATACGCAGTATTTT. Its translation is CASTRESGTDTQYF.

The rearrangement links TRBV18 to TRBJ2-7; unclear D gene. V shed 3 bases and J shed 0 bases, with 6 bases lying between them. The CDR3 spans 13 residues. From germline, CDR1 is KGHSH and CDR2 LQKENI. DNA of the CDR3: TGTGCCAGCTCACCCTCCCCCTCCTACGAGCAGTACTTC. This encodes CASSPSPSYEQYF. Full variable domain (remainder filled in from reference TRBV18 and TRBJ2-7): NAGVMQNPRHLVRRRGQEARLRCSPMKGHSHVYWYRQLPEEGLKFMVYLQKENIIDESGMPKERFSAEFPKEGPSILRIQQVVRGDSAAYFCASSPSPSYEQYFGPGTRLTVT.

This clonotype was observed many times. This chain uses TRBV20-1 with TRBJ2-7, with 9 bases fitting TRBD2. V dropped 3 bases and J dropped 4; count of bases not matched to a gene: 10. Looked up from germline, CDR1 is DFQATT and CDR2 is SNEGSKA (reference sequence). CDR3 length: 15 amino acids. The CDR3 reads CSASRGGRAAYEQYF. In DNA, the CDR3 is TGCAGTGCTAGTAGGGGCGGGAGGGCCGCGTACGAGCAGTACTTC.

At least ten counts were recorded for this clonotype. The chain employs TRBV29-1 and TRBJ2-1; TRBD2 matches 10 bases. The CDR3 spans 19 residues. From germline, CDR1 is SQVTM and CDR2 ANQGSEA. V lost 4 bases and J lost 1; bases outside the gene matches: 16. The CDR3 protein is CSVVSWDRLAGLSYNEQFF. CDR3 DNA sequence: TGCAGCGTTGTTTCGTGGGACCGACTAGCGGGCCTGTCCTACAATGAGCAGTTCTTC.

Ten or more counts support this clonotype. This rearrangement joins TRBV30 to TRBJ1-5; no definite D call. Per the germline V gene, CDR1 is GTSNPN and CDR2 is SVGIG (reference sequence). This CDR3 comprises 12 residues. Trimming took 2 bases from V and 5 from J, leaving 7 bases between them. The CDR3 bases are TGTGCCTGGAGTTCCCCGGATCAGCCCCAGCATTTT. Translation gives CAWSSPDQPQHF.

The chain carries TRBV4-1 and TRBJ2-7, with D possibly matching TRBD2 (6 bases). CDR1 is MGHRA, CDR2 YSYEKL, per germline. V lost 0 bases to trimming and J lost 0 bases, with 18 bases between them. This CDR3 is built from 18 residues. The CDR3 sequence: CASSQDWVERASSYEQYF. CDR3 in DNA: TGCGCCAGCAGCCAAGATTGGGTCGAGCGGGCGAGCTCCTACGAGCAGTACTTC.